The 6 T cell receptor beta chains presented below share a single source sample, sequenced in a study of shared clonotypes between healthy human individuals. Profiling relied on immunoSEQ multiplex PCR, and the TCRdb table lists in-frame clones only, not all of them. Of 550,000 to 700,000 clones listed, about 80% are singletons. Material for sequencing was memory CD4+ T cells sorted from blood. Subset described: CD45RA-negative fraction. The receptors were sampled from a woman aged 30 to 39 in good health.

Concerning this clone itself: Other nucleotide sequences in the sample specify the same CDR3. The rearrangement links TRBV7-2 to TRBJ2-7, with D possibly matching TRBD2 (5 bases). The germline V and J ends were trimmed by 4 bases and 0 bases, with 10 bases remaining between them. CDR3 length equals 14 residues. Germline CDR1 reads SGHTA; CDR2 reads FQGNSA. This chain's CDR3 is CASSSQRDSYEQYF. CDR3 coding DNA: TGTGCCAGCAGCTCACAACGGGACTCCTACGAGCAGTACTTC.

This clone came up a few times. The chain couples TRBV6-5 to TRBJ1-1; tentative D call: TRBD1 (5 bases). Germline lookup yields CDR1 MNHEY and CDR2 SVGAGI. Deletions cut 5 bases from V and 4 bases from J, with 5 bases between. This CDR3 is built from 11 residues. DNA of the CDR3: TGTGCCAGCAGTCAGGGCACTGAAGCTTTCTTT. Amino acid sequence: CASSQGTEAFF.

This CDR3 reads CASSMGQEGETQYF. CDR3 DNA sequence: TGTGCCAGCAGCATGGGACAGGAGGGGGAGACCCAGTACTTC. This rearrangement joins TRBV5-6 to TRBJ2-5, with TRBD1 matching over 8 bases. V lost 4 bases and J lost 5; bases outside the gene matches: 7. Looked up from germline, CDR1 is SGHDT and CDR2 is YYEEEE. This CDR3 spans 14 amino acids.

This sequence joins TRBV10-3 and TRBJ2-7; 7 nucleotides match TRBD2. V gave up 10 bases and J gave up 4 bases; unmatched junction bases: 4. The CDR3 runs to 11 residues. CDR1 is ENHRY and CDR2 is SYGVKD in the germline V gene. The CDR3 loop is CATTGGYEQYF. The CDR3 DNA reads as TGTGCCACCACGGGGGGATACGAGCAGTACTTC.

This clone came up a few times. The V call is TRBV5-1, the J call TRBJ2-2; tentative D call: TRBD1 (5 bases). Between the trimmed V and J ends, which lost 0 bases and 3 bases, there was a span of 9 bases. Germline V CDR1 and CDR2: SGHRS, YFSETQ. The CDR3 length is 15 residues. CDR3 DNA: TGCGCCAGCAGCTTGGGCAGGGAATACACCGGGGAGCTGTTTTTT. Protein product: CASSLGREYTGELFF.

This clone was recorded at least ten times. The gene calls are TRBV2 and TRBJ2-7; 9 bases line up with TRBD1. CDR1 and CDR2 (germline): SNHLY, FYNNEI. Germline trimming cut 2 bases from V and 2 bases from J; bases unmatched to any gene: 7. The CDR3 consists of 16 residues. CDR3 loop: CASSESRTGAPYEQYF. For the CDR3, the DNA is TGTGCCAGCAGTGAAAGCCGGACAGGGGCGCCCTACGAGCAGTACTTC.